The TCR beta chain described here comes from a study of cytomegalovirus exposure and HLA in healthy donors. Study outcomes and limitations: Evidence from a later analysis indicated that most CMV-associated TCR beta chains looked HLA-restricted. One cluster of highly shared sequence variants probably arose as a sequencing artifact. In most subjects, TCR beta sequences reportedly gave accurate predictions of HLA-A and HLA-B alleles.

PCR involved 60 Vbeta and 13 Jbeta primers. The data were produced by immunoSEQ multiplex PCR, yet TCRdb's version contains in-frame clones alone and is incomplete. This table holds more than 110,000 clones, roughly 76% found once. CDR1 and CDR2 (germline): LNHDA, SQIVND (reference sequence). The CDR3 has 13 amino acids. V lost 10 bases to trimming and J lost 3 bases; unmatched junction nucleotides: 4. As concerns this clone: Its antigen is not identified.

The V gene is TRBV19, the J gene TRBJ1-5; TRBD1 matches 9 bases. The sequencing sample was made of PBMCs. This receptor was identified in a young man in good health and CMV-seronegative. CDR3 sequence: CATRTGDNQPQHF. The CDR3 bases are TGTGCCACCCGGACAGGGGACAATCAGCCCCAGCATTTT.